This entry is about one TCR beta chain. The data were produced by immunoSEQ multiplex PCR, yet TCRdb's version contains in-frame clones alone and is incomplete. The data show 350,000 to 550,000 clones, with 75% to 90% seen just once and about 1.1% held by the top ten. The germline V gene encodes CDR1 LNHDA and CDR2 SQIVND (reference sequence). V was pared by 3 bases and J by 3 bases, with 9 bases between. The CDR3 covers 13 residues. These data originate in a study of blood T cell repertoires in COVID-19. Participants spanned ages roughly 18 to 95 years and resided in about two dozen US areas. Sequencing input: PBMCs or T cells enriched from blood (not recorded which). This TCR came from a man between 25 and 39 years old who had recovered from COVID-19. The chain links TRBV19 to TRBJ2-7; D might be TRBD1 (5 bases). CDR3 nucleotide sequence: TGTGCCAGTAGTATCAGTCAGGGCTACGAGCAGTACTTC. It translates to CASSISQGYEQYF. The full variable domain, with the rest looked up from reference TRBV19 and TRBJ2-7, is DGGITQSPKYLFRKEGQNVTLSCEQNLNHDAMYWYRQDPGQGLRLIYYSQIVNDFQKGDIAEGYSVSREKKESFPLTVTSAQKNPTAFYLCASSISQGYEQYFGPGTRLTVT.